This T cell receptor (beta chain) was sequenced in a study of neurological immune-mediated disorders. From the 5' RACE reads, TCRdb called clonotypes with MiXCR, one entry per CDR3 protein. Altogether tens of thousands of distinct CDR3 sequences are present, 2.5% to 3% being singletons, with the ten largest covering more than 0.95%. This clonotype was observed many times. Trimming stripped 6 bases from V and 2 bases from J, with 16 bases between. The CDR3 length is 15 residues. From germline, CDR1 is MNHEY and CDR2 SMNVEV (reference sequence). Input material: PBMCs. The TCR originated in a woman in her 30s with multiple sclerosis. This sequence joins TRBV27 and TRBJ1-2, with no clear D. CDR3 sequence (DNA): TGTGCCAGCAGCCCCGCCTTAGCCAACAACTATGGCTACACCTTC. As protein: CASSPALANNYGYTF.